This T cell receptor (beta chain) was captured by sequencing in a study of response to subunit inactivated influenza vaccine. Study conclusions and caveats: After each seasonal influenza vaccination, few new T cells are recruited, the authors suggested.

TCRdb independently ran MiXCR on the RT-PCR reads; one entry per CDR3 protein. The repertoire holds 300,000 to 350,000 distinct CDR3 sequences, with just over 20% as singletons. This clonotype was picked up many times. Its antigen is not identified. V lost 2 bases and J 5 bases, leaving 15 bases between the germline ends. The CDR3 covers 15 residues. Germline lookup yields CDR1 KGHSH and CDR2 LQKENI. This TCR derives from a man between 50 and 69 years old who received an inactivated influenza vaccine. This specimen was PBMCs from blood, taken less than 22 months after vaccination. The rearrangement links TRBV18 to TRBJ1-1; D possibly corresponds to TRBD1 (6 bases). The CDR3 sequence: CASSPVQGILTEAFF. In nucleotides, the CDR3 is TGTGCCAGCTCACCAGTTCAGGGGATTCTTACTGAAGCTTTCTTT.